The 30 T cell receptor beta chains presented below share a single source sample, sequenced in a study of T cell responses to AZD1222 COVID-19 vaccine. The assay was immunoSEQ multiplex PCR, and TCRdb's table has in-frame clones only and misses some. The sample records some 86,000 clones, approximately 90% being singletons. The sample here was peripheral blood, taken on day 0 of AZD1222 vaccination. These receptors all stem from an adult in good health.

The rearrangement joins TRBV11-3 to TRBJ2-1, with TRBD2 identical over 10 bases. Per the germline V gene, CDR1 is SGHNT and CDR2 is YENEEA. The V and J ends lost 8 bases and 8 bases, in that order; junction bases with no gene match: 12. CDR3 length: 15 residues. CDR3 nucleotides: TGTGCCAGCTCGGGAGGAGCTAGCGGGAGCCATGAGCAGTTCTTC. Residues: CASSGGASGSHEQFF.

This chain links TRBV14 with TRBJ2-1; 7 positions agree with TRBD2. Trimming took 0 bases from V and 0 from J; bases not matched to a gene: 11. The CDR3 length is 19 residues. CDR1 SGHDN and CDR2 FVKESK come from the germline V gene. CDR3 amino acids: CASSQDFLAAFGSYNEQFF. The CDR3 DNA reads as TGTGCCAGCAGCCAAGATTTTCTAGCGGCCTTCGGCTCCTACAATGAGCAGTTCTTC.

CDR3 residues: CASSPWTGNTEAFF. The DNA of the CDR3 is TGTGCCAGCAGTCCATGGACGGGGAACACTGAAGCTTTCTTT. This rearrangement joins TRBV28 to TRBJ1-1; unclear D gene. The CDR3 has 14 residues. The V gene lost 5 bases and the J gene lost 1 base, with 11 bases spanning the gap. The V gene's germline CDR1 is MDHEN and CDR2 SYDVKM.

This chain uses TRBV5-6 with TRBJ1-5; D perhaps matches TRBD1 (5 bases). V was pared by 4 bases and J by 4 bases, with 9 bases between. Germline lookup yields CDR1 SGHDT and CDR2 YYEEEE. CDR3 length equals 13 residues. The CDR3 DNA is TGTGCCAGCAGCCCCGACAGAAATCAGCCCCAGCATTTT. It translates to CASSPDRNQPQHF.

The chain joins TRBV5-6 to TRBJ2-1; D is uncertain. The CDR3 consists of 12 residues. Trimming took 0 bases from V and 8 from J, leaving 6 bases between them. Germline CDR1 reads SGHDT; CDR2 reads YYEEEE. CDR3 DNA sequence: TGTGCCAGCAGCTTGGTGGGCGATGAGCAGTTCTTC. Translated: CASSLVGDEQFF. The full variable domain, completed using reference TRBV5-6 and TRBJ2-1, is DAGVTQSPTHLIKTRGQQVTLRCSPKSGHDTVSWYQQALGQGPQFIFQYYEEEERQRGNFPDRFSGHQFPNYSSELNVNALLLGDSALYLCASSLVGDEQFFGPGTRLTVL.

The chain joins TRBV27 to TRBJ1-1; D is ambiguous. V lost 0 bases to trimming and J lost 0 bases, with 5 bases between them. Germline V gives CDR1 MNHEY, CDR2 SMNVEV (reference sequence). The CDR3 extends over 14 amino acids. CDR3 bases: TGTGCCAGCAGTTTATCGAGGGTGAACACTGAAGCTTTCTTT. Its protein product is CASSLSRVNTEAFF.

The table lists this clone with a count of one. The chain combines TRBV15 with TRBJ2-5; the D gene is possibly TRBD1 (6 bases). The CDR3 is made up of 13 amino acids. Germline V gene data show CDR1 as LNHNV and CDR2 as YYDKDF (reference sequence). V was shortened by 1 base and J by 4 bases, with 7 bases between the two germline ends. In nucleotides, the CDR3 is TGTGCCACCAGCAGAGGAGGGGGAGAGACCCAGTACTTC. Encoded protein: CATSRGGGETQYF.

The chain has TRBV6-6 and TRBJ2-7, with TRBD1 as a possible D gene (6 bases). Trimming removed 6 bases from V and 4 bases from J, with 10 bases in between. This CDR3 has 12 residues. Germline V lookup: CDR1 MNHNY, CDR2 SVGAGI (reference sequence). CDR3 in amino acids: CASRSQGYEQYF. CDR3 bases: TGTGCCAGCAGAAGCCAGGGGTACGAGCAGTACTTC.

V is TRBV27 and J is TRBJ1-2, with D possibly TRBD1 on 6 matching bases. The CDR3 has 15 amino acids. Trimming pared 5 bases from V and 2 bases from J, leaving 15 bases between. Germline assignment: CDR1 MNHEY and CDR2 SMNVEV (reference sequence). The CDR3 here is CASSPRGGVNYGYTF. The CDR3 DNA sequence: TGTGCCAGCAGTCCTAGGGGGGGAGTGAACTATGGCTACACCTTC.

This chain uses TRBV11-2 with TRBJ2-7, with D possibly being TRBD2 (6 bases). CDR1 and CDR2 from the germline V gene are SGHAT and FQNNGV. V lost 4 bases, J lost 1 base, and 14 bases lay in between. CDR3 size: 15 residues. The CDR3 bases are TGTGCCAGCAGCTATTCGGGGGTGTCGTCCTACGAGCAGTACTTC. Its protein product is CASSYSGVSSYEQYF.

The chain uses TRBV28 and TRBJ1-2; D gene uncertain. CDR1 and CDR2 from the germline V gene are MDHEN and SYDVKM. Trimming stripped 10 bases from V and 5 bases from J, with 17 bases between. The CDR3 loop spans 13 amino acids. The CDR3 DNA reads TGTGCCAACCAGTCACCAATAAATTATGGCTACACCTTC. It translates to CANQSPINYGYTF.

This chain uses TRBV28 with TRBJ2-7; 13 nucleotides agree with TRBD2. CDR1 and CDR2 (germline): MDHEN, SYDVKM. CDR3 size: 17 residues. Unmatched junction bases numbered 14, after V lost 5 bases and J lost 7 bases. The CDR3 region has the DNA TGTGCCAGCAGTCCCTACCTACTAGCGGGAGGGCGGGAAGAGCAGTACTTC. Amino acids: CASSPYLLAGGREEQYF. Looking up the rest from reference TRBV28 and TRBJ2-7 gives the full variable domain: DVKVTQSSRYLVKRTGEKVFLECVQDMDHENMFWYRQDPGLGLRLIYFSYDVKMKEKGDIPEGYSVSREKKERFSLILESASTNQTSMYLCASSPYLLAGGREEQYFGPGTRLTVT.

The genes are TRBV29-1 and TRBJ2-5; maybe TRBD1 (6 bases). The V gene lost 7 bases and the J gene lost 5 bases, with 14 bases spanning the gap. The CDR3 totals 12 residues. Per the germline V gene, CDR1 is SQVTM and CDR2 is ANQGSEA. CDR3 region: CSARTAPETQYF. The CDR3, as DNA: TGCAGCGCGAGGACAGCTCCGGAGACCCAGTACTTC.

The CDR3 DNA reads as TGTGCCACCAGTGATTCTTCCGGGACAACCGGAAACACCATATATTTT. Protein product: CATSDSSGTTGNTIYF. The chain links TRBV24-1 to TRBJ1-3; TRBD1 might be the D (6 bases). CDR1 and CDR2 from the germline V gene are KGHDR and SFDVKD. The ends were cut back, 2 bases at V and 4 bases at J, with 14 bases in the middle. This CDR3 has 16 residues.

The V and J genes are TRBV7-2 and TRBJ1-2; unclear D gene. CDR3 size: 13 residues. V lost 8 bases and J lost 2, with 12 bases in between. Germline V gives CDR1 SGHTA, CDR2 FQGNSA. The CDR3 loop is CASSSGENYGYTF. In nucleotides, the CDR3 is TGTGCCAGCTCGAGCGGGGAAAACTATGGCTACACCTTC.

The chain couples TRBV4-3 to TRBJ2-2; D possibly uses TRBD1 or TRBD2 (6 bases each). Germline assignment: CDR1 LGHNA and CDR2 YSLEER. This CDR3 contains 17 residues. The V gene lost 4 bases and the J gene lost 0 bases, with 15 bases spanning the gap. CDR3 residues: CASSRLAGGSNTGELFF. The CDR3 DNA reads TGCGCCAGCAGCCGCCTTGCCGGGGGCTCGAACACCGGGGAGCTGTTTTTT.

This clone came up once. J is TRBJ2-5 and V is TRBV6-1; possibly TRBD1 for D (6 bases). This CDR3 has 17 amino acids. V was clipped by 4 bases and J by 5 bases, with 23 bases between them. Looked up from germline, CDR1 is MNHNS and CDR2 is SASEGT. The CDR3 protein is CASSVRRTQGPGETQYF. CDR3 DNA sequence: TGTGCCAGCAGTGTCCGAAGAACCCAGGGGCCTGGGGAGACCCAGTACTTC.

The table lists this clone with a count of one. The rearrangement links TRBV2 to TRBJ2-1, with TRBD2 identical over 7 bases. Germline CDR1 is SNHLY and CDR2 is FYNNEI. The CDR3 length is 15 residues. The ends lost 7 bases at V and 5 bases at J; junction bases unmatched: 11. CDR3 nucleotide sequence: TGTGCCAGCAAGTCGCGTAGCGGGCTTAACAATGAGCAGTTCTTC. Its translation: CASKSRSGLNNEQFF.

V is TRBV5-1 and J is TRBJ2-1; D uncertain. The V end was cut by 4 bases, the J end by 4 bases, with 3 bases between. Germline CDR1 reads SGHRS; CDR2 reads YFSETQ. The CDR3 sequence is 11 residues long. The CDR3 spells CASSQYNEQFF. The CDR3 nucleotides are TGCGCCAGCAGCCAGTACAATGAGCAGTTCTTC.

The genes are TRBV5-4 and TRBJ1-5; 7 bases are a match to TRBD1. There are 15 residues in the CDR3. Germline CDR1 reads SGHNT; CDR2 reads YYREEE (reference sequence). The V gene end was trimmed by 4 bases and the J gene end by 0 bases; junction bases not matched to a gene: 4. This CDR3 reads CASSAGTDSNQPQHF. The CDR3 DNA reads TGTGCCAGCAGCGCGGGGACAGATAGCAATCAGCCCCAGCATTTT. The complete variable domain, with remaining parts taken from reference TRBV5-4 and TRBJ1-5, reads ETGVTQSPTHLIKTRGQQVTLRCSSQSGHNTVSWYQQALGQGPQFIFQYYREEENGRGNFPPRFSGLQFPNYSSELNVNALELDDSALYLCASSAGTDSNQPQHFGDGTRLSIL.

The genes are TRBV5-8 and TRBJ2-1; tentatively, D is TRBD1 or TRBD2 (7 bases each). Deletions cut 4 bases from V and 7 bases from J, with 21 bases between. This CDR3 is 16 amino acids long. Germline CDR1 reads SGHTS; CDR2 reads YDEGEE. The DNA for the CDR3 is TGTGCCAGCAGCCAGGGGGGCGGGAGAGTTTGGAATGAGCAGTTCTTC. Translation: CASSQGGGRVWNEQFF.

V usage is TRBV6-5 and J usage is TRBJ1-4; 7 bases fit TRBD1. Trimming cost V 0 bases and J 8 bases; bases outside gene matches: 6. There are 15 residues in the CDR3. CDR1 MNHEY and CDR2 SVGAGI come from the germline V gene. This chain's CDR3 is CASSYSRGGAEKLFF. Written as DNA, the CDR3 is TGTGCCAGCAGTTACTCGAGAGGGGGCGCGGAAAAACTGTTTTTT.

The rearrangement uses TRBV6-5 and TRBJ1-1; D unresolved. The V gene's germline CDR1 is MNHEY and CDR2 SVGAGI. CDR3 size: 13 residues. The V end was cut by 8 bases, the J end by 6 bases, with 16 bases between. DNA for the CDR3: TGTGCCAGCCTGTATGTGGGTAATTCTGAAGCTTTCTTT. Residues: CASLYVGNSEAFF.

The chain links TRBV15 to TRBJ2-7; 10 bases are a match to TRBD2. CDR1 and CDR2 from the germline V gene are LNHNV and YYDKDF (reference sequence). CDR3 length: 15 amino acids. Trimming removed 1 base from V and 5 bases from J; junction bases left unmatched: 5. The CDR3 sequence: CATSRGASGSNEQYF. Written as DNA, the CDR3 is TGTGCCACCAGCAGAGGGGCTAGCGGGAGTAACGAGCAGTACTTC.

The CDR3 DNA is TGTGCCACCAGTCAGGCAGGGAAGGCCGGGGAGCTGTTTTTT. This codes for CATSQAGKAGELFF. The rearrangement uses TRBV24-1 and TRBJ2-2, with a weak D call TRBD1 (5 bases). V was clipped by 6 bases and J by 6 bases, with 13 bases between them. This CDR3 has 14 amino acids. The germline V gene encodes CDR1 KGHDR and CDR2 SFDVKD.

The chain links TRBV20-1 to TRBJ1-2; 8 bases match TRBD1. Losses at the gene ends were 3 bases for V and 8 bases for J; bases not matched to a gene: 5. This CDR3 is built from 12 residues. Germline CDR1 is DFQATT and CDR2 is SNEGSKA (reference sequence). CDR3 in DNA: TGCAGTGCTAGTGACAGGGGATTCGGCTACACCTTC. It yields the protein CSASDRGFGYTF.

With respect to this clone: A read error may account for a junction end that differs from germline. This sequence joins TRBV7-2 and TRBJ2-2; the D call may be TRBD1 or TRBD2 (6 bases each). The CDR3 loop spans 14 amino acids. Germline CDR1 is SGHTA and CDR2 is FQGNSA. In nucleotides, the CDR3 is TGTGCCAGCAGCTTAGCGTTGGGGGGCCCTCGTGGGGAGTTT. Amino acid sequence: CASSLALGGPRGEF.

This sequence joins TRBV18 and TRBJ2-6, with no clear D. The germline V gene encodes CDR1 KGHSH and CDR2 LQKENI. The CDR3 sequence is 15 residues long. V was pared by 3 bases and J by 2 bases, with 8 bases between. The CDR3 bases are TGTGCCAGCTCACCCCAAGAAGCTGGGGCCAACGTCCTGACTTTC. It translates to CASSPQEAGANVLTF.

The chain couples TRBV6-1 to TRBJ2-5; D assignment may be TRBD1 or TRBD2 (6 bases each). CDR1 is MNHNS, CDR2 SASEGT, per germline. V lost 1 base and J 4 bases, leaving 16 bases between the germline ends. This CDR3 region has 16 residues. The CDR3 here is CASSEEGGLLLETQYF. The CDR3, as DNA: TGTGCCAGCAGTGAAGAGGGGGGACTGCTGCTAGAGACCCAGTACTTC.

A few counts support this clone. The chain recombines TRBV4-2 with TRBJ1-2, with D maybe TRBD1 (6 bases). Trimming took off 0 bases at V and 2 bases at J, with 7 bases between the two ends. The CDR3 has 14 residues. Germline CDR1 LGHNA, CDR2 YNFKEQ. The CDR3 loop is CASSQEGQNYGYTF. The DNA of the CDR3 is TGTGCCAGCAGCCAAGAAGGACAGAACTATGGCTACACCTTC.